This T cell receptor beta chain was observed in a study of blood T cells in healthy people across ages. In regard to this clonotype: Antigen: not known.

Then a second PCR, running about 6 to 12 cycles, was carried out with a sample-barcoded 5' primer and a J-beta primer mix. TCRdb reprocessed the 5' RACE reads with MiXCR, giving one entry per CDR3 protein. The sample includes around 1,600,000 distinct CDR3 sequences, about 42% of them seen just once. Study outcomes and limitations: Unsorted PBMCs blocked a conclusive comparison of naive and antigen-experienced cells. Among long-lived donors, naive CD4+ cells were more numerous and diversity higher than in aged donors. There was no known CMV status for donors, so expanded clonotype changes were possibly confounded.

This CDR3 has 14 residues. The germline gives CDR1 SQVTM, CDR2 ANQGSEA. V lost 6 bases, J lost 6 bases, and 8 bases stayed unmatched. The chain couples TRBV29-1 to TRBJ2-1, with TRBD2 identical over 10 bases. This TCR was sampled from a woman aged 18-29 years in good health. The sequenced sample consisted of blood. CDR3 bases: TGCAGCGTACGCCTAGCGGGAGTAGTCAATGAGCAGTTCTTC. This sequence encodes CSVRLAGVVNEQFF.